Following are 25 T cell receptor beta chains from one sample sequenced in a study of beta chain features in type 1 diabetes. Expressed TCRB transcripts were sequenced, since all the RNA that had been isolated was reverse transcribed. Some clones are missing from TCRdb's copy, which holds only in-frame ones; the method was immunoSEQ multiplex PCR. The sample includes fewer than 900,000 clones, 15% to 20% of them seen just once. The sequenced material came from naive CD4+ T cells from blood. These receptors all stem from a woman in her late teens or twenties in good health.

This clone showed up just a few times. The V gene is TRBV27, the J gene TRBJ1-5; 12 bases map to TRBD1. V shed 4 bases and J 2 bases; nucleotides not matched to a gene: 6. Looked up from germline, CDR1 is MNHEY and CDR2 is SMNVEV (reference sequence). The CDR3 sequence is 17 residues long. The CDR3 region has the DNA TGTGCCAGCAGTTCCTACGGGACAGGGGGCGGCAATCAGCCCCAGCATTTT. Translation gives CASSSYGTGGGNQPQHF.

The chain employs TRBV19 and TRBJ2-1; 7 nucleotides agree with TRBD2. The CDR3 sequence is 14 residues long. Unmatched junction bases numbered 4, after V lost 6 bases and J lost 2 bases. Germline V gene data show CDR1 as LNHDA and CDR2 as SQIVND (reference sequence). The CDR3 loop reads CASRPGRTYNEQFF. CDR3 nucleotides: TGTGCCAGTAGACCCGGGAGGACCTACAATGAGCAGTTCTTC.

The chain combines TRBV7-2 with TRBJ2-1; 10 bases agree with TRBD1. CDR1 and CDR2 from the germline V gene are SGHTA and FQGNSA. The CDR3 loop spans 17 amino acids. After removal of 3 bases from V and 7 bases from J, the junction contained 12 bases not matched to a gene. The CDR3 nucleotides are TGTGCCAGCAGCTTTAGACCCGACAGGGGGCGAGGAAATGAGCAGTTCTTC. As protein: CASSFRPDRGRGNEQFF.

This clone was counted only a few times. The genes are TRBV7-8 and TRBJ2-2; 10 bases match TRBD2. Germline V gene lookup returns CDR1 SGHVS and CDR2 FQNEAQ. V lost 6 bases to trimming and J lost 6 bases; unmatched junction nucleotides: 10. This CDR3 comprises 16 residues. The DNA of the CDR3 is TGTGCCAGCAGACCTCATTTGACTAGCGGGTCCGGGGAGCTGTTTTTT. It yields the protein CASRPHLTSGSGELFF.

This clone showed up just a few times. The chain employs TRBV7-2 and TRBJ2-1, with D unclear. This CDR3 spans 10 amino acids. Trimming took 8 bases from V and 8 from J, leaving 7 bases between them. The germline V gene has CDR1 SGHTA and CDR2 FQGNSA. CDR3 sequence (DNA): TGTGCCAGCGGATTAGATGAGCAGTTCTTC. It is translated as CASGLDEQFF.

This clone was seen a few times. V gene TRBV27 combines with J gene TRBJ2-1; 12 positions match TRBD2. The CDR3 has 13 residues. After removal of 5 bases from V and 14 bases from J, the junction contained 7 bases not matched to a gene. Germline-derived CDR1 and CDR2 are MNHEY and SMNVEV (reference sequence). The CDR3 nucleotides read TGTGCCAGCAGTCCAGGACTAGCGGGGATGAAGTTCTTC. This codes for CASSPGLAGMKFF.

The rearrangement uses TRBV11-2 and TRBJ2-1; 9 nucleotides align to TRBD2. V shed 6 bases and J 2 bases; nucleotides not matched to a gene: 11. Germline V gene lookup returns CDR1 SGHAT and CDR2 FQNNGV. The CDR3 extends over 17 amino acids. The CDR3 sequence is CASRGTAGGRTYNEQFF. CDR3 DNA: TGTGCCAGCAGAGGTACTGCGGGAGGGAGGACCTACAATGAGCAGTTCTTC.

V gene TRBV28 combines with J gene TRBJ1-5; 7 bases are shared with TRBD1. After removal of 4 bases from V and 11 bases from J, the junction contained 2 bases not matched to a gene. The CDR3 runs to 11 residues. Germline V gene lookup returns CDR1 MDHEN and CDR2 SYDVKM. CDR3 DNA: TGTGCCAGCAGTTGGGGACAGTCCCAGCATTTT. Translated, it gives CASSWGQSQHF. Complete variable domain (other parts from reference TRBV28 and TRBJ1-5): DVKVTQSSRYLVKRTGEKVFLECVQDMDHENMFWYRQDPGLGLRLIYFSYDVKMKEKGDIPEGYSVSREKKERFSLILESASTNQTSMYLCASSWGQSQHFGDGTRLSIL.

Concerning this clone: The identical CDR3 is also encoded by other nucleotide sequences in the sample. The DNA of the CDR3 is TGCAGTGCCGGGACCACCTACGAGCAGTACTTC. It codes for CSAGTTYEQYF. V and J are TRBV20-1 and TRBJ2-7; TRBD1 or TRBD2 may be the D gene (5 bases each). Trimming cost V 6 bases and J 2 bases, with 8 bases left between them. CDR3 length equals 11 residues. Germline lookup yields CDR1 DFQATT and CDR2 SNEGSKA (reference sequence).

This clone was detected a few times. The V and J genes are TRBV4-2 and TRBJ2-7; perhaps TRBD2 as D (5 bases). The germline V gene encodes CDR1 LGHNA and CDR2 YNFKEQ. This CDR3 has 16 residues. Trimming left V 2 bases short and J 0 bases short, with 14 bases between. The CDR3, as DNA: TGTGCCAGCAGCCAAACTGTAGCGTCTAGCTCCTACGAGCAGTACTTC. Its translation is CASSQTVASSSYEQYF.

In DNA, the CDR3 is TGTGCCAGCAGTTACGGGGCTACCACCTACGAGCAGTACTTC. This gives the protein CASSYGATTYEQYF. The chain couples TRBV6-6 to TRBJ2-7; a possible D gene is TRBD1 (5 bases). Germline V CDR1 and CDR2: MNHNY, SVGAGI (reference sequence). The CDR3 has 14 amino acids. The germline V and J ends were trimmed by 2 bases and 2 bases, with 10 bases remaining between them.

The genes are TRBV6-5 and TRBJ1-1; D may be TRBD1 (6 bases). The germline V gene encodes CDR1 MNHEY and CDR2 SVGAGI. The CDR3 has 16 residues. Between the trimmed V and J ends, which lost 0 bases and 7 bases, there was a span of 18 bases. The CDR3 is CASSYSTGYGQSEAFF. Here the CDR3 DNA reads TGTGCCAGCAGTTACTCGACAGGATACGGACAGAGTGAAGCTTTCTTT.

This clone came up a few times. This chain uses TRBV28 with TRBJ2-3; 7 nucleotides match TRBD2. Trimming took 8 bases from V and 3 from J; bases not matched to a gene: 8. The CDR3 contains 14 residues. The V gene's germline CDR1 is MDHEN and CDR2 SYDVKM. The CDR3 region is CASVSGTQTDTQYF. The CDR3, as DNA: TGTGCCAGCGTAAGCGGGACCCAAACAGATACGCAGTATTTT.

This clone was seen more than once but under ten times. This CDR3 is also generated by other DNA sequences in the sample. This CDR3 reads CASSLVGAGGYEQYF. The CDR3 coding sequence is TGTGCCAGCAGCTTAGTTGGGGCGGGAGGGTACGAGCAGTACTTC. V gene TRBV7-2 combines with J gene TRBJ2-7; 9 nucleotides line up with TRBD2. The ends lost 1 base at V and 4 bases at J; junction bases unmatched: 5. Germline CDR1 and CDR2: SGHTA and FQGNSA. CDR3 length: 15 residues. Complete variable domain (other parts from reference TRBV7-2 and TRBJ2-7): GAGVSQSPSNKVTEKGKDVELRCDPISGHTALYWYRQSLGQGLEFLIYFQGNSAPDKSGLPSDRFSAERTGGSVSTLTIQRTQQEDSAVYLCASSLVGAGGYEQYFGPGTRLTVT.

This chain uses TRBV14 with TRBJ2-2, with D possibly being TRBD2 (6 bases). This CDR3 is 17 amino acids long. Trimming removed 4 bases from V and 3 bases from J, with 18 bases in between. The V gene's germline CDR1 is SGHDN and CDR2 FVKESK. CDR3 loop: CASSPVRDSLYTGELFF. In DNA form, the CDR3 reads TGTGCCAGCAGCCCCGTTCGGGACTCACTCTACACCGGGGAGCTGTTTTTT.

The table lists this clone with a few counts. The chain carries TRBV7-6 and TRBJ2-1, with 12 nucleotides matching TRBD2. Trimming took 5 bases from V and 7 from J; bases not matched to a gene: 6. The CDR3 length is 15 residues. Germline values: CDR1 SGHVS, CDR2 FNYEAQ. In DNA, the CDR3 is TGTGCCAGCAGCAGACTAGCGGGAGCTCGGAATGAGCAGTTCTTC. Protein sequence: CASSRLAGARNEQFF.

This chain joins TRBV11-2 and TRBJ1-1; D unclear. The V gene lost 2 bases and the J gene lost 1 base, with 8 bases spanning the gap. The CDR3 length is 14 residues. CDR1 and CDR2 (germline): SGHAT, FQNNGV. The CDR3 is CASSLSPRNTEAFF. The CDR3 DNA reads TGTGCCAGCAGCTTATCCCCAAGGAACACTGAAGCTTTCTTT.

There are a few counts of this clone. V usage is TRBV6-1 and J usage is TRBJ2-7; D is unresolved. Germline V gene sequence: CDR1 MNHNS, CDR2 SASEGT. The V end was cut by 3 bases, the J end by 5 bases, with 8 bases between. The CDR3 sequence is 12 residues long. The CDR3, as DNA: TGTGCCAGCAGTGAGACCAGGAACGAGCAGTACTTC. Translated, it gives CASSETRNEQYF.

CDR3 coding DNA: TGTGCCAGCAGCGTAGTAGTGACAGGCAACTATGGCTACACCTTC. Its protein product is CASSVVVTGNYGYTF. The chain recombines TRBV9 with TRBJ1-2; D possibly corresponds to TRBD1 (6 bases). V gave up 0 bases and J gave up 2 bases, with 11 bases separating them. Germline V CDR1 and CDR2: SGDLS, YYNGEE. There are 15 residues in the CDR3.

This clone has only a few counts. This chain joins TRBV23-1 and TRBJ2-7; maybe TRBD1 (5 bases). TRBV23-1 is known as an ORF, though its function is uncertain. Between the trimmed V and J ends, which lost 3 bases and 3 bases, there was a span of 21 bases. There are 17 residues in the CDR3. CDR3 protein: CASSHSPPGCPIYEQYF. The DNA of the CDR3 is TGCGCCAGCAGTCATTCCCCCCCAGGGTGTCCCATCTACGAGCAGTACTTC.

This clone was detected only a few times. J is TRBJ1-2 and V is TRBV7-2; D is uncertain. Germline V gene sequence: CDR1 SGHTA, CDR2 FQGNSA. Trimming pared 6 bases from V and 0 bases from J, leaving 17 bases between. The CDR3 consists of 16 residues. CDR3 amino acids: CASSFILGGSNYGYTF. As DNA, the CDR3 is TGTGCCAGCAGTTTTATCCTGGGCGGGTCTAACTATGGCTACACCTTC.

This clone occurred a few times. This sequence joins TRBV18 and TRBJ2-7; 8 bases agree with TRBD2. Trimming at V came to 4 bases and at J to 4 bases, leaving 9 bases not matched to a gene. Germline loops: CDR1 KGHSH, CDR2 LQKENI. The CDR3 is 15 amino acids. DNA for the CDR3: TGTGCCAGCTCACGGGCGGGAGGCTCACGATACGAGCAGTACTTC. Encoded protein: CASSRAGGSRYEQYF.

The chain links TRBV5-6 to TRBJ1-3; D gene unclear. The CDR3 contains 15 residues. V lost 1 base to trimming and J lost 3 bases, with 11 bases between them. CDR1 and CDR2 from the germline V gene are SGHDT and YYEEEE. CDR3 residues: CASSLYGVVGNTIYF. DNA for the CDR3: TGTGCCAGCAGCTTGTATGGGGTAGTTGGAAACACCATATATTTT.

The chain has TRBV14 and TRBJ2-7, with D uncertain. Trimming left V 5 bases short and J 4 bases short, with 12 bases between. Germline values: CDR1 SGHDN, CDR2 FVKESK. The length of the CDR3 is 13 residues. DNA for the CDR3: TGTGCCAGCAGCGTCGGGCTTCGGTACGAGCAGTACTTC. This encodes CASSVGLRYEQYF.

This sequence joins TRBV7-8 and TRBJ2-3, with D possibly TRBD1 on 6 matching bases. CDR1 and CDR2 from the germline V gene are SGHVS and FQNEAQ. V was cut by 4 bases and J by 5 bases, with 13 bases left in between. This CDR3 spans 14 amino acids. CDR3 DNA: TGTGCCAGCAGCTCACTAGGGGGAGTAGATACGCAGTATTTT. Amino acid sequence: CASSSLGGVDTQYF.